The next 13 T cell receptor beta chains were all read from a single sample in a study of T cells in Graves' hyperthyroidism and ophthalmopathy (dated by TCRdb to between 2018 and 2021). The library was generated by multiplex PCR. Sequencer: Illumina HiSeq 2000. TCR beta CDR3 regions were amplified from RNA transcripts. For the first round of RT-PCR on the TCR CDR3, the HTBI primer set was used together with the Qiagen OneStep RT-PCR kit. The public reads were run again by TCRdb, first through fastp at Q25 and then through MiXCR, and only productive beta chains were kept. When rows share a CDR3 protein, they turn into one entry using the most common DNA and genes. Counted in this sample were some 460,000 distinct CDR3 sequences; 15% to 19% of them appeared once. Clones ranked in the top ten supply roughly 14% of the sample. Material: blood. Receptors originate from a woman younger than 35 with Graves' hyperthyroidism.

On this clonotype itself: A clone one base away is much larger, so this may be a read error. The conserved final phenylalanine or tryptophan is absent from the CDR3, which likely points to a read error. The rearrangement uses TRBV5-1 and TRBJ2-2; TRBD1 aligns across 9 bases. The CDR3 is made up of 14 amino acids. V dropped 4 bases and J dropped 5; count of bases not matched to a gene: 3. The germline V gene encodes CDR1 SGHRS and CDR2 YFSETQ. CDR3 in DNA: TGCGCCAGCAGCCGAGGACAGGGGACCGGGGAGCTGTTTTCT. It translates to CASSRGQGTGELFS.

This clonotype was recorded at least ten times. This chain links TRBV20-1 with TRBJ2-7; 10 positions match TRBD1. CDR3 length equals 16 residues. Trimming took 8 bases from V and 3 from J; bases not matched to a gene: 16. Germline V gives CDR1 DFQATT, CDR2 SNEGSKA (reference sequence). The CDR3 nucleotides are TGCAGTCCAAACAACCCACCGGGACAGGGGAACTACGAGCAGTACTTC. Encoded protein: CSPNNPPGQGNYEQYF.

This clonotype appeared a few times. The gene calls are TRBV20-1 and TRBJ1-5, with TRBD1 identical over 12 bases. Trimming at V came to 2 bases and at J to 3 bases, leaving 11 bases not matched to a gene. The germline V gene encodes CDR1 DFQATT and CDR2 SNEGSKA (reference sequence). CDR3 size: 18 residues. CDR3 amino acids: CSARIPRDRGLANQPQHF. The DNA of the CDR3 is TGCAGTGCTAGAATCCCCCGGGACAGGGGGCTAGCCAATCAGCCCCAGCATTTT.

This clonotype came up a few times. The J gene is TRBJ2-3, the V gene TRBV5-1; the match to TRBD1 covers 9 bases. The ends lost 4 bases at V and 6 bases at J; junction bases unmatched: 9. The CDR3 runs 15 residues. Germline V lookup: CDR1 SGHRS, CDR2 YFSETQ. The CDR3: CASSGWTGAGDTQYF. In DNA, the CDR3 is TGCGCCAGCAGCGGCTGGACAGGGGCCGGGGATACGCAGTATTTT.

J is TRBJ2-3 and V is TRBV6-1; D remains ambiguous. CDR1 is MNHNS, CDR2 SASEGT, per germline. Trimming shortened V by 6 bases and J by 3 bases, and 19 bases separated the two germline ends. The CDR3 consists of 16 residues. Written as DNA, the CDR3 is TGTGCCAGCAGCCCCGCAGGACCGAGACCGACAGATACGCAGTATTTT. Translated: CASSPAGPRPTDTQYF.

There are a few counts of this clonotype. V and J are TRBV5-6 and TRBJ2-5; possible D gene TRBD1, 5 bases. The V gene lost 3 bases and the J gene lost 4 bases, with 10 bases spanning the gap. This CDR3 spans 13 amino acids. Germline loops: CDR1 SGHDT, CDR2 YYEEEE. The CDR3 region is CASSSRVAETQYF. CDR3 nucleotides: TGTGCCAGCAGCTCCAGGGTTGCAGAGACCCAGTACTTC. Supplemented by reference TRBV5-6 and TRBJ2-5, the full variable domain reads DAGVTQSPTHLIKTRGQQVTLRCSPKSGHDTVSWYQQALGQGPQFIFQYYEEEERQRGNFPDRFSGHQFPNYSSELNVNALLLGDSALYLCASSSRVAETQYFGPGTRLLVL.

This clonotype was found many times. The V and J genes are TRBV2 and TRBJ2-7, with D possibly being TRBD2 (5 bases). The CDR3 extends over 11 amino acids. V shed 4 bases and J shed 6 bases, with 7 bases lying between them. Germline CDR1 and CDR2: SNHLY and FYNNEI. The CDR3: CASSGRFEQYF. The CDR3 DNA sequence: TGTGCCAGCAGTGGGAGGTTCGAGCAGTACTTC. Complete variable domain (other parts from reference TRBV2 and TRBJ2-7): EPEVTQTPSHQVTQMGQEVILRCVPISNHLYFYWYRQILGQKVEFLVSFYNNEISEKSEIFDDQFSVERPDGSNFTLKIRSTKLEDSAMYFCASSGRFEQYFGPGTRLTVT.

A few counts support this clonotype. The rearrangement links TRBV3-1 to TRBJ2-5; 9 nucleotides agree with TRBD2. The trim removed 0 bases at V and 2 bases at J, leaving 4 bases unmatched. This CDR3 is built from 16 residues. Per the germline V gene, CDR1 is LGHDT and CDR2 is YNNKEL (reference sequence). CDR3 sequence reads: CASSQDSGGGQETQYF. CDR3 in DNA: TGTGCCAGCAGCCAAGATAGCGGGGGAGGGCAAGAGACCCAGTACTTC.

This clonotype was recorded a few times. Possible read error: a much larger clone is one base away. The V and J genes are TRBV6-2 or TRBV6-3 and TRBJ2-5; D may match TRBD1 or TRBD2 (5 bases each). With 4 bases removed from V and 4 bases from J, the gap between germline ends came to 19 bases. The germline V gene has CDR1 MNHEY and CDR2 SVGEGT. The CDR3 consists of 16 residues. The CDR3 loop is CASSLTGPGGGETQYF. DNA for the CDR3: TGTGCCAGCAGTTTAACAGGACCAGGAGGTGGAGAGACCCAGTACTTC.

This chain links TRBV7-2 with TRBJ2-2; the D is unclear. Germline V gene data show CDR1 as SGHTA and CDR2 as FQGNSA. The CDR3 contains 15 residues. Trimming shortened V by 4 bases and J by 1 base, and 10 bases separated the two germline ends. The CDR3 DNA sequence: TGTGCCAGCAGCTCCCTTATCGGGAACACCGGGGAGCTGTTTTTT. This gives the protein CASSSLIGNTGELFF.

In this sample, this clonotype turned up once. V and J are TRBV27 and TRBJ2-1; 11 bases agree with TRBD2. There are 18 residues in the CDR3. The V gene's germline CDR1 is MNHEY and CDR2 SMNVEV (reference sequence). After removal of 6 bases from V and 0 bases from J, the junction contained 10 bases not matched to a gene. The CDR3 bases are TGTGCCAGCAGCCCTCCGGGACTAGCGGCCGCCTCCTACAATGAGCAGTTCTTC. Translated, it gives CASSPPGLAAASYNEQFF.

This clonotype showed up just once. The CDR3 DNA follows: TGCGCCAGCAGCCAAGTCCCCAGGCGGGTGAACACCGGGGAGCTGTTTTTT. Translation: CASSQVPRRVNTGELFF. The chain uses TRBV4-3 and TRBJ2-2; a weak D match, TRBD2 (5 bases). The CDR3 loop spans 17 amino acids. Germline CDR1 is LGHNA and CDR2 is YSLEER. Trimming took 1 base from V and 1 from J, leaving 13 bases between them.

The J gene is TRBJ1-1, the V gene TRBV6-6, with D perhaps TRBD1 (6 bases). This CDR3 has 17 amino acids. V was cut by 0 bases and J by 2 bases, with 16 bases left in between. Germline lookup yields CDR1 MNHNY and CDR2 SVGAGI (reference sequence). The CDR3 is CASSYSSFGGPNTEAFF. The CDR3 DNA reads TGTGCCAGCAGTTACTCGAGTTTCGGGGGCCCCAACACTGAAGCTTTCTTT.